This T cell receptor (beta chain) was obtained from a study of T cell repertoires in cytomegalovirus infection. Overall study context: Based on public TCR beta signatures, there were indications of CMV infection and of a matching HLA type. Whole-study findings and limits: Summed frequency of shared TCR beta families picked out CMV carriers who also had the relevant HLA. Ex vivo, HLA-C-restricted CMV-specific TCR beta clonotypes prevailed over the rest of the response.

Of note for this clonotype: Its antigen is not known.

Trimming left V 0 bases short and J 0 bases short, with 12 bases between. From germline, CDR1 is SGHRS and CDR2 YFSETQ. The CDR3 loop spans 16 amino acids. TCRdb independently ran MiXCR on the reads; one entry per CDR3 protein. The table lists about 130,000 distinct CDR3 sequences, roughly 9% of them singletons. The source material was PBMCs. The rearrangement joins TRBV5-1 to TRBJ1-2; tentatively, D is TRBD1 (6 bases). The sequence came from a human donor in good health (CMV status not recorded). Some clones in this sample may be carry-over from other donors' samples. The CDR3 DNA is TGCGCCAGCAGCTTGGGCCCGGGACAAACTAACTATGGCTACACCTTC. Its translation: CASSLGPGQTNYGYTF. Based on the CDR3 plus reference TRBV5-1 and TRBJ1-2, the full variable domain is KAGVTQTPRYLIKTRGQQVTLSCSPISGHRSVSWYQQTPGQGLQFLFEYFSETQRNKGNFPGRFSGRQFSNSRSEMNVSTLELGDSALYLCASSLGPGQTNYGYTFGSGTRLTVV.